The rows below give T cell receptor beta chains drawn from one sample of a study of blood T cell repertoires in COVID-19. TCRdb's table, derived via immunoSEQ multiplex PCR, lists solely in-frame clones and lacks some. The repertoire holds about 120,000 clones, with 78% as singletons. The sample consisted of peripheral blood. The source is a man aged 65 to 79 with acute or convalescent COVID-19. Both conserved end residues are part of each CDR3. A D gene is named only where the DNA matches it firmly. Some rows mark clone size as missing; the rest say once, few, many or name a class of expanded clone.

clone_size d_call j_call v_call cdr3_nt cdr3_aa
- TRBD2 TRBJ2-3 TRBV6-5 TGTGCCAGCAGTTGGACTAGCGGGGGGGCCGGAGATACGCAGTATTTT CASSWTSGGAGDTQYF
few TRBD1 TRBJ1-2 TRBV12-5 TGTGCTAGTGGCTACGGACAGGGAGGAATTAACTATGGCTACACCTTC CASGYGQGGINYGYTF
- TRBD1 TRBJ1-4 TRBV5-1 TGCGCCAGCAGCCCGGGACAGGGGGGGGAAAAACTGTTTTTT CASSPGQGGEKLFF
once TRBD1 TRBJ1-4 TRBV5-1 TGCGCCAGCAGCACGGGACAGGGGGCCTTTGCAACTAATGAAAAACTGTTTTTT CASSTGQGAFATNEKLFF
- TRBD1 TRBJ1-1 TRBV4-3 TGCGCCAGCAGCCAGAATCCTGACAGGGCCGAAGCTTTCTTT CASSQNPDRAEAFF
- TRBD1 TRBJ1-1 TRBV7-3 TGTGCCAGCAGCGCTGGGACAGACACTGAAGCTTTCTTT CASSAGTDTEAFF
- - TRBJ2-3 TRBV10-3 TGTGCCATCAGTGACAGGTCCACAGATACGCAGTATTTT CAISDRSTDTQYF
- TRBD1 TRBJ1-4 TRBV5-1 TGCGCCAGCAGCCCCGGCGGACAGGGGGGCAATGAAAAACTGTTTTTT CASSPGGQGGNEKLFF
- - TRBJ1-5 TRBV6-2/TRBV6-3 TGTGCCAGCAGTTACTCAGGGGCAAATCAGCCCCAGCATTTT CASSYSGANQPQHF
- - TRBJ1-1 TRBV5-1 TGCGCCAGCAGCTTTCAGGGAGGAAGCACTGAAGCTTTCTTT CASSFQGGSTEAFF
once TRBD2 TRBJ2-5 TRBV6-1 TGTGCCAGCAGTGAAGCGTCATTCGGGACTAGCGTAGAGACCCAGTACTTC CASSEASFGTSVETQYF
- TRBD2 TRBJ2-5 TRBV5-1 TGCGCCAGCAGCACAGGACTAGCGGGGGGTCAAGAGACCCAGTACTTC CASSTGLAGGQETQYF
- TRBD1 TRBJ2-5 TRBV2 TGTGCCAGCAGTGAAGACAGGGGGTTCCAAGAGACCCAGTACTTC CASSEDRGFQETQYF
- - TRBJ1-1 TRBV2 TGTGCCAGCAGTGAGTACATGGTTCGAGCTTTCTTT CASSEYMVRAFF
- TRBD2 TRBJ2-1 TRBV23-1 TGCGCCAGCAGTCTTACGTGGCTAGCGGGGATGCTTCCAGTCGGTGAGCAGTTCTTC CASSLTWLAGMLPVGEQFF
once TRBD1 TRBJ2-4 TRBV5-4 TGTGCCAGCAGCTCCGGGACAGGGCTGGCCATTCAGTACTTC CASSSGTGLAIQYF
few - TRBJ1-6 TRBV11-2 TGTGCCAGCAGCTTAGCGCAGATTAATTCACCCCTCCACTTT CASSLAQINSPLHF
- TRBD1 TRBJ1-4 TRBV30 TGTGCCTGGAGTGTCGGGACAGCTGATGAAAAACTGTTTTTT CAWSVGTADEKLFF
- - TRBJ2-7 TRBV5-1 TGCGCCAGCAGGACCGGGAAAGCGACAGGTGAGCAGTACTTC CASRTGKATGEQYF
- - TRBJ1-1 TRBV29-1 TGCAGCGTTGACGTCCAGATTTACACTGAAGCTTTCTTT CSVDVQIYTEAFF
- - TRBJ2-5 TRBV7-9 TGTGCCAGCAGCTTCAGGGCAGGGGTTACAACGGAGACCCAGTACTTC CASSFRAGVTTETQYF
- - TRBJ2-3 TRBV2 TGTGCCAGCAACAGGGTTGAGCGCACAGATACGCAGTATTTT CASNRVERTDTQYF
- TRBD2 TRBJ2-3 TRBV4-1 TGCGCCAGCAGCCCCCGACTAGCGGGGGGAGTGGGCACAGATACGCAGTATTTT CASSPRLAGGVGTDTQYF
few - TRBJ1-6 TRBV19 TGTGCCAGTGGGGGGAGAAATTCACCCCTCCACTTT CASGGRNSPLHF
- - TRBJ2-5 TRBV3-1/TRBV3-2 TGTGCCAGCAGCCAGCACGGGGAGACCCAGTACTTC CASSQHGETQYF
few TRBD1 TRBJ1-1 TRBV4-2 TGTGCCAGCAGCCACGACAGGGTAAATACTGAAGCTTTCTTT CASSHDRVNTEAFF
- - TRBJ1-3 TRBV18 TGTGCCAGCTCACCGGGGAGCTCTGGAAACACCATATATTTT CASSPGSSGNTIYF
- - TRBJ1-6 TRBV25-1 TGTGCCAGCAGACCTATCGGCTCCTATAATTCACCCCTCCACTTT CASRPIGSYNSPLHF
- - TRBJ2-3 TRBV28 TGTGCCAGCAGCCCGGGGGATACAGATACGCAGTATTTT CASSPGDTDTQYF
- TRBD1 TRBJ1-5 TRBV18 TGTGCCAGCTCAACGACAGGGTTTCAGCCCCAGCATTTT CASSTTGFQPQHF
- - TRBJ1-1 TRBV5-4 TGTGCCAGCAGCTTGGACGGAGTGAACACTGAAGCTTTCTTT CASSLDGVNTEAFF
- TRBD2 TRBJ2-2 TRBV15 TGTGCCACCAGCCCACACGGACTAGCGGGGGATTTCTTCACCGGGGAGCTGTTTTTT CATSPHGLAGDFFTGELFF
- TRBD1 TRBJ2-1 TRBV9 TGTGCCAGCAGCGTAAGGTCAGGGGGTGGAAATGAGCAGTTCTTC CASSVRSGGGNEQFF
once - TRBJ2-7 TRBV12-5 TGTGCTAGTGGTTTAGAGGGCTACGAGCAGTACTTC CASGLEGYEQYF
- TRBD2 TRBJ2-3 TRBV2 TGTGCCAGCAACAGCGGGGGGGCCACAGATACGCAGTATTTT CASNSGGATDTQYF
- - TRBJ2-1 TRBV5-1 TGCGCCAGCAGCCCTTGGGACTCGGAGAACTACAATGAGCAGTTCTTC CASSPWDSENYNEQFF
few TRBD2 TRBJ2-3 TRBV7-2 TGTGCCAGCAGCTCTAGGACTAGCGGGGGGACCCGCGGAGATACGCAGTATTTT CASSSRTSGGTRGDTQYF
- - TRBJ2-5 TRBV6-5 TGTGCCAGCAGTTACTCGGTCAGGGGATCAGAGACCCAGTACTTC CASSYSVRGSETQYF
- TRBD1 TRBJ1-2 TRBV18 TGTGCCAGCTCAATGGCAGGGGGCTTTTTGGACTACACCTTC CASSMAGGFLDYTF
- - TRBJ2-3 TRBV3-1/TRBV3-2 TGTGCCAGCAGCCACTCCGCGGATACGCAGTATTTT CASSHSADTQYF
- TRBD1 TRBJ1-1 TRBV5-1 TGCGCCAGCAGCTTGGGGACAGGGAAGTACACTGAAGCTTTCTTT CASSLGTGKYTEAFF
- - TRBJ2-5 TRBV4-3 TGCGCCAGCAGCCAGTCCGGGGTGGAATACCAAGAGACCCAGTACTTC CASSQSGVEYQETQYF
- TRBD2 TRBJ2-5 TRBV5-1 TGCGCCAGCAGCTTGGTGCGTCGGCTAGCGGGACAAGAGACCCAGTACTTC CASSLVRRLAGQETQYF
- - TRBJ2-3 TRBV7-2 TGTGCCAGCACCCCTGGGCCTAGCACAGATACGCAGTATTTT CASTPGPSTDTQYF
once TRBD1 TRBJ1-1 TRBV5-5 TGTGCCAGCAGCGATCCCCGCGACAGGGCCATGAACACTGAAGCTTTCTTT CASSDPRDRAMNTEAFF
few TRBD1 TRBJ1-2 TRBV5-4 TGTGCCAGCAGCGCCGCCGGGACAGGGGAAGGCTACACCTTC CASSAAGTGEGYTF